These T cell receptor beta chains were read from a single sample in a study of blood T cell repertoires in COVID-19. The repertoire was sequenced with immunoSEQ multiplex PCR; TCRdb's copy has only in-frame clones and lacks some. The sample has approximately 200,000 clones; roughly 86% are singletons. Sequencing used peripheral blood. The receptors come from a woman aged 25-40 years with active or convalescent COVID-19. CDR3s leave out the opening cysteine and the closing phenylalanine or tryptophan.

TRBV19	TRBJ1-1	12	ASSFTGYQTEAF
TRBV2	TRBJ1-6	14	ASTPGTGKSNSPLH
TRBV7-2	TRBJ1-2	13	ASSSTGDGRYGYT
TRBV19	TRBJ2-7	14	ASSMGQGFNSYEQY
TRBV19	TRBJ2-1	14	ASPPREGLRDNEQF
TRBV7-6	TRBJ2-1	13	ASSFRQGSYNEQF
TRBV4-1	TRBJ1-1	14	ASSQDTVIKNSEAF
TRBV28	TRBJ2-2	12	AIGGQANTGELF
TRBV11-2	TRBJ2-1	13	ASSFLAGADNEQF
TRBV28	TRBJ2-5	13	ASRRTGTGQETQY
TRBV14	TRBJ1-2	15	ASSPHDTGEANYGYT
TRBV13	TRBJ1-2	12	ASRTGGALGGYT
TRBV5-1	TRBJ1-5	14	ASSLDGTFGNQPQH
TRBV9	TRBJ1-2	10	ASSGGFQSYT
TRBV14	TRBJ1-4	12	ASSQGGKVEKLF
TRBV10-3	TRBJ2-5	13	AISDAGRGIETQY
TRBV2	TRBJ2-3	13	ASRALAGGGDTQY
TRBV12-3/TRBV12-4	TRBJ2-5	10	ASSFQGETQY
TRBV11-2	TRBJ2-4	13	ASSSGLAEGNIQY
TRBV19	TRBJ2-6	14	ASSIGARSGANVLT
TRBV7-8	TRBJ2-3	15	ASSIPRGRTSTDTQY
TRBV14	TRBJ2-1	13	ASSQGQGGDNEQF
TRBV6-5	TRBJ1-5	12	ASRGESKGQPQH
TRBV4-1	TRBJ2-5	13	ASSYGQSYQETQY
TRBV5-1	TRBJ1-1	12	ASSSTGYGTEAF
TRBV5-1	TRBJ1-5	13	ASSPGTGRRQPQH
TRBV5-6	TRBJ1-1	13	ASSQHRGWDTEAF
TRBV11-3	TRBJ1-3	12	ASSLAGPGNTIY
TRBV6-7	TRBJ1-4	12	ASSPPGDYEKLF
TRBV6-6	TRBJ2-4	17	ASSGSSGSLGYAKNIQY
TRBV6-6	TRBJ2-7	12	ASSAPYRENEQY
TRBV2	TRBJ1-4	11	ASGHTTNEKLF
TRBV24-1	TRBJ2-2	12	ATSDWDSTGELF
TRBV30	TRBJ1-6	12	AWSERQGVSPLH
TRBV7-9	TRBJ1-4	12	ASSLVQGAEKLF
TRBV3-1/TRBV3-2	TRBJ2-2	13	ASSQGDRTTGELF
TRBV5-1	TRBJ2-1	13	ASSLVQGAYNEQF
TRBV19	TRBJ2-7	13	ASSPAGTGLYEQY
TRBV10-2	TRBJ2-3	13	ASSSTSGFTDTQY
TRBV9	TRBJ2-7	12	ASSGQAEPYEQY
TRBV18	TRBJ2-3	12	ASSPPSNADTQY
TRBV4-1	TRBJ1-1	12	ASGGTGINTEAF
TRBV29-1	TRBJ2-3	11	SGGQGYTDTQY
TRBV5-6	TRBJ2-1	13	ASSTAGTGGREQF
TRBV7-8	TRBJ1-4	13	ASSRRQAPNEKLF